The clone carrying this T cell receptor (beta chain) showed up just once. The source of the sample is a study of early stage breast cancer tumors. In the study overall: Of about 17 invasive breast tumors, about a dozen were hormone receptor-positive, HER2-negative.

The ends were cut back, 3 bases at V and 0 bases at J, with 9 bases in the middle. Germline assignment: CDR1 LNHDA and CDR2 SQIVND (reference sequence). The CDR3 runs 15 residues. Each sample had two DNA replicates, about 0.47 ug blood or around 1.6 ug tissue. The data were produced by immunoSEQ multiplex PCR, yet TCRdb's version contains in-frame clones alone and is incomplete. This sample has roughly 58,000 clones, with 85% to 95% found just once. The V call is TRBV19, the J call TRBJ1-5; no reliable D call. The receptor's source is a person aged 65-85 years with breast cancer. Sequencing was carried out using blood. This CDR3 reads CASSMGGYSNQPQHF. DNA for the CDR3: TGTGCCAGTAGTATGGGAGGTTATAGCAATCAGCCCCAGCATTTT. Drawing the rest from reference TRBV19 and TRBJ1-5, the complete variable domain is DGGITQSPKYLFRKEGQNVTLSCEQNLNHDAMYWYRQDPGQGLRLIYYSQIVNDFQKGDIAEGYSVSREKKESFPLTVTSAQKNPTAFYLCASSMGGYSNQPQHFGDGTRLSIL.